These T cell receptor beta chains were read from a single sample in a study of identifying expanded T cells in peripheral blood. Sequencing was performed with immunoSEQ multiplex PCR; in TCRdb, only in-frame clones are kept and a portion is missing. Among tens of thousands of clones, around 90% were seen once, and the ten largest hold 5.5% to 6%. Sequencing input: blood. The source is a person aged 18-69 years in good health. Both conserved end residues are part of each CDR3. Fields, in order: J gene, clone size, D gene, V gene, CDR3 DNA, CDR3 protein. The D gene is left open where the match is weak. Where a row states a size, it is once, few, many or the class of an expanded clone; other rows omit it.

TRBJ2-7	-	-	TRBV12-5	TGTGCTAGTGGTTTCAACCAGGGCGACGAGCAGTACTTC	CASGFNQGDEQYF
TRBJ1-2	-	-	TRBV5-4	TGTGCCAGCAGCTTGGCCCAGAGGGGCTACACCTTC	CASSLAQRGYTF
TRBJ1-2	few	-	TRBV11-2	TGTGCCAGCAGCTTTAAACTGGGGCCTAACTATGGCTACACCTTC	CASSFKLGPNYGYTF
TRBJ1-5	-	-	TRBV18	TGTGCCAGCTCTCCGGGACCGATCAATCAGCCCCAGCATTTT	CASSPGPINQPQHF
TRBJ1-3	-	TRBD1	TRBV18	TGTGCCAGCTCACACGACGGACAGGGGCACTCTGGAAACACCATATATTTT	CASSHDGQGHSGNTIYF
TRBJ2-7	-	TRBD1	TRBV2	TGTGCCAGCTGGGACAGGGGGTCCTACGAGCAGTACTTC	CASWDRGSYEQYF
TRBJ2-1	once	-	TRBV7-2	TGTGCCAGCAGCTTAGTTCAAGGCGGTTACAATGAGCAGTTCTTC	CASSLVQGGYNEQFF
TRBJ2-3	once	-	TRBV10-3	TGTGCCACCGGCTCGTCTAGCACAGATACGCAGTATTTT	CATGSSSTDTQYF
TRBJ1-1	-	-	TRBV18	TGTGCCAGCTCACGGGAGGCAGCCACTGAAGCTTTCTTT	CASSREAATEAFF
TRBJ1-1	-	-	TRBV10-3	TGTGCCATCAGTGAGAGCGGGGAGATCGGCACTGAAGCTTTCTTT	CAISESGEIGTEAFF
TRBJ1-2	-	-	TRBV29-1	TGCAGCGTAGTTGGGAGCTATGGCTACACCTTC	CSVVGSYGYTF